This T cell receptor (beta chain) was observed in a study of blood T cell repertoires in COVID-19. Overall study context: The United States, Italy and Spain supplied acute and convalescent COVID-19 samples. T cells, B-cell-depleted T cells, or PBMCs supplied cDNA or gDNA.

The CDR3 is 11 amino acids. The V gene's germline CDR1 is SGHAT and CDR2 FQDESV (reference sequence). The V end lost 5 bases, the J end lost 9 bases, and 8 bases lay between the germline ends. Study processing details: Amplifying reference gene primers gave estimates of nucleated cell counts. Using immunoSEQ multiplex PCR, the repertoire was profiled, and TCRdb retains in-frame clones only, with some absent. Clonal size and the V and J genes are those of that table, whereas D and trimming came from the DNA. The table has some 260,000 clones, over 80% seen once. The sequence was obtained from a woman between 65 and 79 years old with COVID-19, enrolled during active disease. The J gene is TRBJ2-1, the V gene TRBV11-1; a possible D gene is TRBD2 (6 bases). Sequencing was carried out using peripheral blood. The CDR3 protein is CASSRSGEQFF. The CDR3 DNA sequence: TGTGCCAGCAGCCGTAGCGGTGAGCAGTTCTTC. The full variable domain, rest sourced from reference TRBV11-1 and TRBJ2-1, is EAEVAQSPRYKITEKSQAVAFWCDPISGHATLYWYRQILGQGPELLVQFQDESVVDDSQLPKDRFSAERLKGVDSTLKIQPAELGDSAMYLCASSRSGEQFFGPGTRLTVL.